Included here is one T cell receptor (beta chain) sequence, with context. One base separates it from a far larger clone, so it is likely a read error. Because the CDR3 is missing its conserved closing phenylalanine or tryptophan, this is likely a read error. In the study's own analysis: From ImmunoSEQ came sequences covering only the junction and carrying no quality scores, so filtering differed. This table comes from immunoSEQ multiplex PCR, and its TCRdb copy is limited to in-frame clones, with some not included. The D gene and trimming were derived from the DNA, and the V and J assignments and clone size from that table. This repertoire shows some 470,000 clones, 76% found once; its top ten account for over 10%. The data stem from a study of shared clonotypes between healthy human individuals. Trimming removed 7 bases from V and 6 bases from J, with 18 bases in between. Germline CDR1 SQVTM, CDR2 ANQGSEA. This CDR3 contains 13 residues.

The TCR comes from a woman between 40 and 50 years old in good health. Some clones in this sample may be carry-over from other donors' samples. V usage is TRBV29-1 and J usage is TRBJ1-1, with D possibly TRBD1 on 6 matching bases. The sample was PBMCs. DNA of the CDR3: TGCAGCGCTTACCGGGACAAGGATGCTGAAGCTTTCCTT. Its translation: CSAYRDKDAEAFL.